A selection of T cell receptor beta chains follows, all from one sample in a study of radiotherapy plus CTLA-4 blockade in lung cancer. Using immunoSEQ multiplex PCR, the repertoire was profiled, and TCRdb retains in-frame clones only, with some absent. The data hold some 49,000 clones, with roughly 81% observed a single time. The starting material was peripheral blood, obtained from a patient treated with radiotherapy plus ipilimumab. These receptors were obtained from a human donor with non-small cell lung cancer whose response to radiotherapy plus ipilimumab could not be evaluated. Each CDR3 is given with its conserved first and last residue. A D gene is named only where the DNA matches it firmly. Only part of the rows carry a size: once, few, many, or a class if the clone is expanded.

V gene,J gene,clone size,D gene,CDR3 DNA,CDR3 protein
TRBV5-4,TRBJ2-2,-,TRBD2,TGTGCCAGCAGCGTGGGACTAGCATCGAACACCGGGGAGCTGTTTTTT,CASSVGLASNTGELFF
TRBV11-2,TRBJ1-1,-,-,TGTGCCAGCAGCTGGGGCTCGGGGGGTAACACTGAAGCTTTCTTT,CASSWGSGGNTEAFF
TRBV2,TRBJ1-1,-,-,TGTGCCAGCAGTGATTGGACACCCTACACTGAAGCTTTCTTT,CASSDWTPYTEAFF
TRBV5-1,TRBJ2-1,-,-,TGCGCCAGCAGCTTAAGAGACAGAGCCTTCAATGAGCAGTTCTTC,CASSLRDRAFNEQFF
TRBV7-2,TRBJ1-2,-,-,TGTGCCAGCAGCTTAGTCATGGCGGGGGCCTATGGCTACACCTTC,CASSLVMAGAYGYTF
TRBV7-8,TRBJ2-7,-,TRBD1,TGTGCCAGCAGCTTGAGACTGACAGGGTCACAGTCCTACGAGCAGTACTTC,CASSLRLTGSQSYEQYF
TRBV2,TRBJ2-3,-,TRBD2,TGTGCCAGCAGTCAGAGCGGGAGAGGGACAGATACGCAGTATTTT,CASSQSGRGTDTQYF
TRBV25-1,TRBJ1-1,-,-,TGTGCCAGCAGTGGAAACAGAAACACTGAAGCTTTCTTT,CASSGNRNTEAFF
TRBV4-3,TRBJ1-5,-,-,TGCGCCAGCAGCCAAGATCTTGGCAGGGTGGCTCCCCAGCATTTT,CASSQDLGRVAPQHF
TRBV9,TRBJ1-5,once,-,TGTGCCAGCAGCGTAGATCCCCTTAGCAATCAGCCCCAGCATTTT,CASSVDPLSNQPQHF
TRBV7-9,TRBJ2-7,-,-,TGTGCCAGCAGCTTAACGGGGGCAGGGGGCTACGAGCAGTACTTC,CASSLTGAGGYEQYF
TRBV28,TRBJ2-1,-,TRBD2,TGTGCCAGCAGTTTATTAGGAGTGGGGGGGACCAATGAGCAGTTCTTC,CASSLLGVGGTNEQFF
TRBV19,TRBJ1-2,-,-,TGTGCCAGTAGTAGGGAGGGTGCGCTGGGCTACACCTTC,CASSREGALGYTF
TRBV7-2,TRBJ2-4,-,TRBD1,TGTGCCAGCAGCTCAAGAGGACAGGGAAACATTCAGTACTTC,CASSSRGQGNIQYF
TRBV5-1,TRBJ2-6,once,-,TGCGCCAGCAGTTCTAGGCCTGGGGCCAACGTCCTGACTTTC,CASSSRPGANVLTF
TRBV11-3,TRBJ2-2,-,-,TGTGCCAGCAGCTCCTCTGACCCTGGGCGGGACACCGGGGAGCTGTTTTTT,CASSSSDPGRDTGELFF
TRBV28,TRBJ2-2,-,TRBD2,TGTGCCAGCAGTTTATTTGGGACTAGCGGGAGCGGGGAGCTGTTTTTT,CASSLFGTSGSGELFF
TRBV18,TRBJ2-3,-,TRBD1,TGTGCCAGCTCACCACGGACAGGGGCCGGAGATACGCAGTATTTT,CASSPRTGAGDTQYF
TRBV4-2,TRBJ1-4,-,-,TGTGCCAGCAGCCAAGGTTTTCAACAGGGTACTAATGAAAAACTGTTTTTT,CASSQGFQQGTNEKLFF
TRBV6-4,TRBJ2-3,once,-,TGTGCCAGCAGTGACGGTAGAGATACGCAGTATTTT,CASSDGRDTQYF
TRBV4-2,TRBJ2-5,-,-,TGTGCCAGCAGCGATAACAGGGTATGGGAGACCCAGTACTTC,CASSDNRVWETQYF